This record concerns one T cell receptor (beta chain) sequence. Here immunoSEQ multiplex PCR was the method, and the copy in TCRdb shows in-frame clones only, minus some. The sample shows 75,000 to 100,000 clones, less than 95% of them seen only once. The data derive from a study of technical replicates of blood from several donors. There are 13 residues in the CDR3. V was clipped by 0 bases and J by 5 bases, with 10 bases between them. Germline CDR1 and CDR2: GTSNPN and SVGIG (reference sequence). The source is a human donor in good health. The chain recombines TRBV30 with TRBJ1-1; a possible D gene is TRBD1 (5 bases). Specimen: T cells isolated from PBMCs. As DNA, the CDR3 is TGTGCCTGGAGTGTAGGGGTAGGAACTGAAGCTTTCTTT. Amino acids: CAWSVGVGTEAFF. The full variable domain, its missing parts supplied by reference TRBV30 and TRBJ1-1, is SQTIHQWPATLVQPVGSPLSLECTVEGTSNPNLYWYRQAAGRGLQLLFYSVGIGQISSEVPQNLSASRPQDRQFILSSKKLLLSDSGFYLCAWSVGVGTEAFFGQGTRLTVV.